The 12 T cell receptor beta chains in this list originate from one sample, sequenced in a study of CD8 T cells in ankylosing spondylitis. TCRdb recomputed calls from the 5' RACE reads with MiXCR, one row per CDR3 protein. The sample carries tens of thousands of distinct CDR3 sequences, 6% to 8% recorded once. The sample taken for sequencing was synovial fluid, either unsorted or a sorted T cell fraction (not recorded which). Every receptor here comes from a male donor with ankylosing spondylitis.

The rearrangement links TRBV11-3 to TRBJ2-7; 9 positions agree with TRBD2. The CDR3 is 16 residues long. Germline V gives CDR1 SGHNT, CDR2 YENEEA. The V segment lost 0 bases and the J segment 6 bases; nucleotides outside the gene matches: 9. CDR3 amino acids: CASSLEGGLAFGEQYF. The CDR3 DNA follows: TGTGCCAGCAGCTTAGAGGGAGGACTAGCGTTCGGCGAGCAGTACTTC.

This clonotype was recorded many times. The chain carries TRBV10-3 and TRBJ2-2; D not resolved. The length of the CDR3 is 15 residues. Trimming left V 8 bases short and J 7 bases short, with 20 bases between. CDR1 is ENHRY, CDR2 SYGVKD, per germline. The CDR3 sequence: CAIGRRAGANGELFF. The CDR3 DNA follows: TGTGCCATCGGTCGTCGTGCCGGTGCCAACGGGGAGCTGTTTTTT.

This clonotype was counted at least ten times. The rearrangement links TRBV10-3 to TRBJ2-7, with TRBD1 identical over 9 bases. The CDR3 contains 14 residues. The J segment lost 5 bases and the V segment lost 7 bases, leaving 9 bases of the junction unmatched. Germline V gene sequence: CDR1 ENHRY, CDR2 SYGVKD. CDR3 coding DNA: TGTGCCATCAAGCCGGGACAGGGAACCCACGAGCAGTACTTC. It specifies CAIKPGQGTHEQYF.

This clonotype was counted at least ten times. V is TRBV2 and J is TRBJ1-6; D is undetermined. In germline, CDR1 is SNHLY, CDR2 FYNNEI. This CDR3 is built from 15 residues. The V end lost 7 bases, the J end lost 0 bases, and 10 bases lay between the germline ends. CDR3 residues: CASMDPTSYNSPLHF. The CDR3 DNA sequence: TGTGCCAGCATGGACCCCACCTCCTATAATTCACCCCTCCACTTT.

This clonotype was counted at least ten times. CDR3 in amino acids: CSARDLRTVNYGYTF. The CDR3 region has the DNA TGCAGTGCTAGAGATCTTAGGACAGTTAACTATGGCTACACCTTC. The rearrangement joins TRBV20-1 to TRBJ1-2; weak D call: TRBD1 (6 bases). V lost 0 bases and J 1 base, leaving 12 bases between the germline ends. Germline CDR1 reads DFQATT; CDR2 reads SNEGSKA (reference sequence). CDR3 length: 15 residues.

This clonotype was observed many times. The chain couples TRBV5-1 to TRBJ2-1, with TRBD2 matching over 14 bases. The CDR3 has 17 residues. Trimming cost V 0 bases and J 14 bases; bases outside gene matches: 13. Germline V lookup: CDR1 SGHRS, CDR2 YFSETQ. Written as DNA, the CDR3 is TGCGCCAGCAGCTTGGCGGGGACTAGCGGGAGCCGGAATAATGAGTTCTTC. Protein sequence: CASSLAGTSGSRNNEFF.

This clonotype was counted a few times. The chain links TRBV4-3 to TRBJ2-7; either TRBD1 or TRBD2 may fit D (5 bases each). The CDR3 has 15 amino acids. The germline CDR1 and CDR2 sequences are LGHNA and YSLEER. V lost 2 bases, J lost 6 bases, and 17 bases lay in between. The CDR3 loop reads CASSQLGQLGGEQYF. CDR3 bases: TGCGCCAGCAGCCAACTGGGGCAGCTTGGGGGCGAGCAGTACTTC.

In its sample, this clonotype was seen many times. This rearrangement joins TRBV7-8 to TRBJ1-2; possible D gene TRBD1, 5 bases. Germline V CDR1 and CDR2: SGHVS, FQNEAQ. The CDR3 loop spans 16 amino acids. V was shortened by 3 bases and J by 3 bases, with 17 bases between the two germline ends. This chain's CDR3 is CASSLAVAGGDYGYTF. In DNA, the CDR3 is TGTGCCAGCAGCTTGGCGGTTGCCGGGGGAGACTATGGCTACACCTTC. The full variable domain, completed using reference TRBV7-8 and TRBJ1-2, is GAGVSQSPRYKVAKRGQDVALRCDPISGHVSLFWYQQALGQGPEFLTYFQNEAQLDKSGLPSDRFFAERPEGSVSTLKIQRTQQEDSAVYLCASSLAVAGGDYGYTFGSGTRLTVV.

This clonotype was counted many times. The CDR3 sequence: CASSVGQGGKAFF. CDR3 nucleotide sequence: TGCGCCAGCAGCGTCGGACAGGGGGGAAAAGCTTTCTTT. The chain has TRBV5-1 and TRBJ1-1; the match to TRBD1 covers 10 bases. Germline lookup yields CDR1 SGHRS and CDR2 YFSETQ. Trimming cost V 4 bases and J 9 bases; bases outside gene matches: 6. CDR3 length: 13 residues.

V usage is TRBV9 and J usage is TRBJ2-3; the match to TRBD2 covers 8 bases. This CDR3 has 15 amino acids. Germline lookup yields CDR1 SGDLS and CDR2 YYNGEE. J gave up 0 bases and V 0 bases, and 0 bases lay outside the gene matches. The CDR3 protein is CASSVASGSTDTQYF. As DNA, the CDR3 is TGTGCCAGCAGCGTAGCTAGCGGGAGCACAGATACGCAGTATTTT.

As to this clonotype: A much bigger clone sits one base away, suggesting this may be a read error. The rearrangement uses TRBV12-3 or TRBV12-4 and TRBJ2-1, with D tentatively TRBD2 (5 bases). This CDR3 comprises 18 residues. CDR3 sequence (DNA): TGTACCAGCAGTTTAGACTATTACCCCTTAAGCTCCTACAATGAGCAGTTCTTC. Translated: CTSSLDYYPLSSYNEQFF.

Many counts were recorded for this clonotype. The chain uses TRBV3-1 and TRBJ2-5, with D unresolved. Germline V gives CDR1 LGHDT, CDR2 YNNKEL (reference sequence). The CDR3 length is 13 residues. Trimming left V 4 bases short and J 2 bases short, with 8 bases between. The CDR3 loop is CASSLGAQETQYF. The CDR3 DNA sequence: TGTGCCAGCAGCCTGGGCGCACAAGAGACCCAGTACTTC.